Sequencing of this T cell receptor beta chain was carried out in a study of T cell responses to AZD1222 COVID-19 vaccine. For the study at large: Whether given at about 4 or about 12 weeks, second doses were pooled.

On this clone itself: Its antigen is unidentified.

Measured with immunoSEQ multiplex PCR; TCRdb has only the in-frame clones, and not every one. The sample records roughly 140,000 clones, roughly 89% being singletons. Between the trimmed V and J ends, which lost 1 base and 4 bases, there was a span of 9 bases. Per the germline V gene, CDR1 is SGHDT and CDR2 is YYEEEE. This CDR3 has 14 amino acids. General study points: Mostly white British, mostly female donors; authors suggested clonal diversity may be underestimated. Close to half of spike-specific TCRs reportedly recognize unmutated variant regions.

Sequenced material: peripheral blood, taken on day 0 of AZD1222 vaccination. The TCR comes from an adult in good health. The chain joins TRBV5-6 to TRBJ1-3; D unresolved. The CDR3 sequence is CASSLFRAGNTIYF. The CDR3 nucleotides read TGTGCCAGCAGCTTGTTTAGGGCCGGAAACACCATATATTTT.